These 20 T cell receptor beta chains originate from one sample sequenced in a study of technical replicates of blood from a few donors. Assay: immunoSEQ multiplex PCR; the TCRdb copy retains only in-frame clones and omits some. The sample shows around 98,000 clones, around 95% of them seen only once. Sequences were obtained from T cells isolated from PBMCs. The origin of the receptors is a human donor in good health.

The chain employs TRBV4-1 and TRBJ2-7; 7 bases align to TRBD2. Trimming took 1 base from V and 3 from J; bases not matched to a gene: 3. The V gene's germline CDR1 is MGHRA and CDR2 YSYEKL. CDR3 length: 14 residues. In DNA form, the CDR3 reads TGCGCCAGCAGCCAAGTAGGGGAGGGCTACGAGCAGTACTTC. Translating it yields CASSQVGEGYEQYF.

This chain links TRBV5-1 with TRBJ2-7, with a weak D call TRBD2 (6 bases). CDR3 length: 13 amino acids. The ends were cut back, 4 bases at V and 4 bases at J, with 12 bases in the middle. CDR1 is SGHRS and CDR2 is YFSETQ in the germline V gene. This CDR3 reads CASSMEGEYEQYF. The DNA for the CDR3 is TGCGCCAGCAGCATGGAGGGAGAGTACGAGCAGTACTTC.

This rearrangement joins TRBV4-1 to TRBJ2-3; D unresolved. This CDR3 has 16 amino acids. Germline V gene data show CDR1 as MGHRA and CDR2 as YSYEKL. Trimming shortened V by 1 base and J by 0 bases, and 11 bases separated the two germline ends. The CDR3 DNA reads as TGCGCCAGCAGCCAAGTCAACCTAATTAGCACAGATACGCAGTATTTT. The encoded protein is CASSQVNLISTDTQYF.

V usage is TRBV6-4 and J usage is TRBJ2-1; the D gene is possibly TRBD1 (5 bases). The germline V gene has CDR1 MRHNA and CDR2 SNTAGT. The CDR3 extends over 16 amino acids. Between the trimmed V and J ends, which lost 4 bases and 1 base, there was a span of 14 bases. CDR3 region: CASSVGEVSSYNEQFF. For the CDR3, the DNA is TGTGCCAGCAGTGTAGGGGAAGTGAGTTCCTACAATGAGCAGTTCTTC.

Here the CDR3 DNA reads TGTGCCAGCAGTCCTCCTACTTTCCAACCACCCAGTTTCAGGGATAGCAATCAGCCCCAGCATTTT. Translating gives CASSPPTFQPPSFRDSNQPQHF. The chain recombines TRBV27 with TRBJ1-5, with D maybe TRBD1 (5 bases). Germline CDR1 is MNHEY and CDR2 is SMNVEV (reference sequence). CDR3 length: 22 amino acids. The V end lost 5 bases, the J end lost 0 bases, and 32 bases lay between the germline ends.

The chain is built from TRBV28 and TRBJ2-7; TRBD2 agrees at 7 bases. Germline CDR1 and CDR2: MDHEN and SYDVKM. V gave up 1 base and J gave up 3 bases; unmatched junction bases: 3. This CDR3 has 14 amino acids. CDR3 region: CASSLSGDYYEQYF. For the CDR3, the DNA is TGTGCCAGCAGTTTATCCGGGGACTACTACGAGCAGTACTTC.

This chain uses TRBV9 with TRBJ1-6, with D perhaps TRBD1 (6 bases). Germline V gene sequence: CDR1 SGDLS, CDR2 YYNGEE. This CDR3 is 13 amino acids long. V gave up 4 bases and J gave up 10 bases, with 12 bases separating them. CDR3 in DNA: TGTGCCAGCAGCCCCGAGGGGGAATCACCCCTCCACTTT. Translation gives CASSPEGESPLHF.

This chain joins TRBV5-4 and TRBJ2-3, with 12 nucleotides matching TRBD2. This CDR3 region has 15 residues. V dropped 10 bases and J dropped 2; count of bases not matched to a gene: 8. Germline assignment: CDR1 SGHNT and CDR2 YYREEE (reference sequence). In DNA form, the CDR3 reads TGTGCCTCCAAAGGACTAGCGGGAACCACAGATACGCAGTATTTT. It translates to CASKGLAGTTDTQYF.

The V and J genes are TRBV9 and TRBJ2-1, with TRBD2 identical over 10 bases. Trimming removed 4 bases from V and 7 bases from J; junction bases left unmatched: 8. Germline loops: CDR1 SGDLS, CDR2 YYNGEE. The CDR3 is made up of 15 amino acids. CDR3 in DNA: TGTGCCAGCAGCTATCCTAGCGGGGGAGGAAATGAGCAGTTCTTC. As protein: CASSYPSGGGNEQFF.

In this sample, this clone turned up once. This chain joins TRBV10-1 and TRBJ2-7, with TRBD2 as a possible D gene (5 bases). This CDR3 has 18 residues. V gave up 2 bases and J gave up 0 bases, with 20 bases separating them. CDR1 and CDR2 from the germline V gene are WNHNN and SYGVQD (reference sequence). The DNA for the CDR3 is TGCGCCAGCAGTGAGCACCCATGGCGGGTCCCCCTCTCCTACGAGCAGTACTTC. It translates to CASSEHPWRVPLSYEQYF.

The table lists this clone with a count of one. The rearrangement uses TRBV11-3 and TRBJ2-1, with 10 nucleotides matching TRBD2. CDR1 SGHNT and CDR2 YENEEA come from the germline V gene. V dropped 5 bases and J dropped 4; count of bases not matched to a gene: 5. The CDR3 is 15 residues long. The CDR3 reads CASSPRTSGYNEQFF. For the CDR3, the DNA is TGTGCCAGCAGCCCAAGGACTAGCGGATACAATGAGCAGTTCTTC.

In DNA form, the CDR3 reads TGTGCCAGCCGACCCCCGGGACTAGAAAGGGGTGAGACCCAGTACTTC. Amino acid sequence: CASRPPGLERGETQYF. This sequence joins TRBV7-9 and TRBJ2-5; 8 bases match TRBD2. CDR1 SEHNR and CDR2 FQNEAQ come from the germline V gene (reference sequence). After removal of 8 bases from V and 5 bases from J, the junction contained 16 bases not matched to a gene. The CDR3 is 16 residues long. The entire variable domain, with the rest obtained from reference TRBV7-9 and TRBJ2-5, is as follows: DTGVSQNPRHKITKRGQNVTFRCDPISEHNRLYWYRQTLGQGPEFLTYFQNEAQLEKSRLLSDRFSAERPKGSFSTLEIQRTEQGDSAMYLCASRPPGLERGETQYFGPGTRLLVL.

In its sample, this clone was seen once. The gene calls are TRBV7-9 and TRBJ2-1, with 8 bases lining up with TRBD2. Germline trimming cut 2 bases from V and 6 bases from J; bases unmatched to any gene: 9. Germline V gives CDR1 SEHNR, CDR2 FQNEAQ (reference sequence). The CDR3 contains 16 residues. CDR3 region: CASSLILGLAGNEQFF. CDR3 nucleotides: TGTGCCAGCAGCTTAATCCTGGGGCTAGCGGGCAATGAGCAGTTCTTC.

The gene calls are TRBV27 and TRBJ2-1; D is perhaps TRBD2 (6 bases). V was shortened by 0 bases and J by 8 bases, with 23 bases between the two germline ends. The CDR3 is made up of 18 amino acids. Germline V gene sequence: CDR1 MNHEY, CDR2 SMNVEV (reference sequence). The CDR3 nucleotides read TGTGCCAGCAGTTTATCATGGGGACTCCGGCCCATTGGGGATGAGCAGTTCTTC. Translation: CASSLSWGLRPIGDEQFF.

The chain uses TRBV15 and TRBJ2-3, with TRBD1 identical over 8 bases. The CDR3 spans 14 residues. V gave up 4 bases and J gave up 3 bases; unmatched junction bases: 3. CDR1 is LNHNV, CDR2 YYDKDF, per germline (reference sequence). The CDR3 nucleotides are TGTGCCACCAGCATTCGGACAGGGACAGATACGCAGTATTTT. Translating gives CATSIRTGTDTQYF.

The chain is built from TRBV6-5 and TRBJ2-1, with 11 bases lining up with TRBD2. Germline loops: CDR1 MNHEY, CDR2 SVGAGI. This CDR3 spans 15 amino acids. V shed 3 bases and J 4 bases; nucleotides not matched to a gene: 2. CDR3: CASSYSGGGYNEQFF. The CDR3, as DNA: TGTGCCAGCAGTTATAGCGGGGGGGGATACAATGAGCAGTTCTTC.

In regard to this clone: At one of its ends the junction is not consistent with the germline gene, which may arise from a read error. The chain carries TRBV7-7 and TRBJ1-2, with 7 positions matching TRBD1. Germline V gene lookup returns CDR1 SSHAT and CDR2 FNYEAQ (reference sequence). CDR3 length: 13 residues. The CDR3 region is CASILGTDYGYTF. CDR3 coding DNA: TGTGCTAGCATCCTTGGGACAGACTATGGCTACACCTTC.

The chain has TRBV10-3 and TRBJ1-4; TRBD1 agrees at 11 bases. From germline, CDR1 is ENHRY and CDR2 SYGVKD. CDR3 size: 17 residues. Trimming at V came to 6 bases and at J to 0 bases, leaving 6 bases not matched to a gene. The CDR3, as DNA: TGTGCCATCAGGCCCGGGACAGGGGGAGCAACTAATGAAAAACTGTTTTTT. It specifies CAIRPGTGGATNEKLFF.

The chain recombines TRBV7-9 with TRBJ2-7; 8 nucleotides agree with TRBD2. The CDR3 has 16 amino acids. Trimming removed 4 bases from V and 7 bases from J; junction bases left unmatched: 15. CDR1 is SEHNR, CDR2 FQNEAQ, per germline (reference sequence). In DNA form, the CDR3 reads TGTGCCAGCAGCTCTACCAGCGGGAGTGCCTCGGGGGAGCAGTACTTC. It specifies CASSSTSGSASGEQYF.

The chain is built from TRBV9 and TRBJ2-3; 9 bases align to TRBD2. This CDR3 contains 15 residues. The ends lost 2 bases at V and 2 bases at J; junction bases unmatched: 3. Germline loops: CDR1 SGDLS, CDR2 YYNGEE. CDR3 sequence: CASSVSGGPTDTQYF. The CDR3 bases are TGTGCCAGCAGCGTTAGCGGGGGCCCCACAGATACGCAGTATTTT.